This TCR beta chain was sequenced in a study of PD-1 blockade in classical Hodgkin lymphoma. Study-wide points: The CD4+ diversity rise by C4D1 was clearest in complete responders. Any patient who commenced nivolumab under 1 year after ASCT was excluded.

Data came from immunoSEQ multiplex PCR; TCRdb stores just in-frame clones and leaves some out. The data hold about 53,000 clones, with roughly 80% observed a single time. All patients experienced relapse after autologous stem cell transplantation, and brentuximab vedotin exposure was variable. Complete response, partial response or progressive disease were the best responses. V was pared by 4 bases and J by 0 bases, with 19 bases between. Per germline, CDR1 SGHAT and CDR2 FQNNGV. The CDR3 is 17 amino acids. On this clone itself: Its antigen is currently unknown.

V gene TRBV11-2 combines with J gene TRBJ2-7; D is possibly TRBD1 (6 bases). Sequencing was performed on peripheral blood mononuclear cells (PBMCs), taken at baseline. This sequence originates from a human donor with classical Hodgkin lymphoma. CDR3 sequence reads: CASSSQPGHYSSYEQYF. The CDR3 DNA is TGTGCCAGCAGCTCTCAACCGGGACACTATAGCTCCTACGAGCAGTACTTC.